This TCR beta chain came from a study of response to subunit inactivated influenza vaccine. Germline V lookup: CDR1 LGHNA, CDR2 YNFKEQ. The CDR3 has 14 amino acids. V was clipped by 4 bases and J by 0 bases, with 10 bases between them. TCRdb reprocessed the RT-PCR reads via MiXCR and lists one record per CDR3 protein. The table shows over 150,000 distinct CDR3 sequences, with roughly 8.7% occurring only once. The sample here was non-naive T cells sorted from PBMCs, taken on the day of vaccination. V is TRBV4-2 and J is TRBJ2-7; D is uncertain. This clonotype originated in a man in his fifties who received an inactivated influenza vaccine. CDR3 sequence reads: CASSRGVSSYEQYF. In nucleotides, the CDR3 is TGTGCCAGCAGCCGAGGCGTTAGCTCCTACGAGCAGTACTTC.